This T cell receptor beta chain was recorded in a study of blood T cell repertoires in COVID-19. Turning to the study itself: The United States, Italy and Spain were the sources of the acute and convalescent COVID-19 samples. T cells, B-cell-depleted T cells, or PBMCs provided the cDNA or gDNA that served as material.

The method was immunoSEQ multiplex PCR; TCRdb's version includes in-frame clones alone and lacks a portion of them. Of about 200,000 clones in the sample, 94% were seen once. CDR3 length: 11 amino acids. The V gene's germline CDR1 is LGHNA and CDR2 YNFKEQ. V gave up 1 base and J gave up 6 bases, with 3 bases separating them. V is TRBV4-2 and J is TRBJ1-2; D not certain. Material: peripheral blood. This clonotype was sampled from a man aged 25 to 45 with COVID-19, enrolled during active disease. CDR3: CASSQVNGYTF. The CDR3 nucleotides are TGTGCCAGCAGCCAAGTCAATGGCTACACCTTC.